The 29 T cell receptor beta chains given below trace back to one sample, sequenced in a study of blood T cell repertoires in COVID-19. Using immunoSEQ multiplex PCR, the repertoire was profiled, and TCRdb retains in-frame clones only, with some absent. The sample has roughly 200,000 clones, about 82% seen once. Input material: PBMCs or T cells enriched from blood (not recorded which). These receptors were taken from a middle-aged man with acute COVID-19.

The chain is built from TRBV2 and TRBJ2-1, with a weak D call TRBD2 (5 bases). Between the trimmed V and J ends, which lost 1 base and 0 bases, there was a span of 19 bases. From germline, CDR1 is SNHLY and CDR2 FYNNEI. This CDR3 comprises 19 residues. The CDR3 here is CASSEGWVRVFISYNEQFF. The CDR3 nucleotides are TGTGCCAGCAGTGAAGGGTGGGTGAGGGTTTTTATCTCCTACAATGAGCAGTTCTTC. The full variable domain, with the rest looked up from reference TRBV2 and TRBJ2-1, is EPEVTQTPSHQVTQMGQEVILRCVPISNHLYFYWYRQILGQKVEFLVSFYNNEISEKSEIFDDQFSVERPDGSNFTLKIRSTKLEDSAMYFCASSEGWVRVFISYNEQFFGPGTRLTVL.

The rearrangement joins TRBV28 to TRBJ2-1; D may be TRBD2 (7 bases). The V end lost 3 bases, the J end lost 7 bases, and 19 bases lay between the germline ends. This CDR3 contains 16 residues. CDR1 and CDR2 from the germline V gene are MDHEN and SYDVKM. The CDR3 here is CASSLFGGASRNEQFF. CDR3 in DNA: TGTGCCAGCAGTTTGTTTGGGGGGGCGTCGAGAAATGAGCAGTTCTTC.

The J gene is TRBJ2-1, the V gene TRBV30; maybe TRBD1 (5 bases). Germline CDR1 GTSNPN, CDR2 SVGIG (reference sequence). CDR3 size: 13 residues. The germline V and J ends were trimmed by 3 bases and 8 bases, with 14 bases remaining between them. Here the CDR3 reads CAWRYPLGHEQFF. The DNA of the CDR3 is TGTGCCTGGAGGTACCCCCTGGGGCATGAGCAGTTCTTC.

CDR3 amino acids: CSGRQGPGSHEQYF. The CDR3 nucleotides are TGCAGCGGACGACAGGGACCTGGGTCCCACGAGCAGTACTTC. The J gene is TRBJ2-7, the V gene TRBV29-1, with 7 bases that match TRBD1. The CDR3 spans 14 residues. Germline V CDR1 and CDR2: SQVTM, ANQGSEA. Germline trimming cut 7 bases from V and 5 bases from J; bases unmatched to any gene: 14.

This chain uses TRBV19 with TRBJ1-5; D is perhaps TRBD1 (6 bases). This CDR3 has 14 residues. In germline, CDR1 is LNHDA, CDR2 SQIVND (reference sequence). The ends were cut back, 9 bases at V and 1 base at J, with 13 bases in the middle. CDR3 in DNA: TGTGCCAGCCAGGGGATCGAGAGCAATCAGCCCCAGCATTTT. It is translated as CASQGIESNQPQHF.

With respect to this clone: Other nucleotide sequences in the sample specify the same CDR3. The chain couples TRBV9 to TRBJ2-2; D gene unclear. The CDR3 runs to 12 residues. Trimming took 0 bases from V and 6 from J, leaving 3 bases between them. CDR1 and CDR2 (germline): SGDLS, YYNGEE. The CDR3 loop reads CASSVAAGELFF. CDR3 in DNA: TGTGCCAGCAGCGTAGCTGCCGGGGAGCTGTTTTTT.

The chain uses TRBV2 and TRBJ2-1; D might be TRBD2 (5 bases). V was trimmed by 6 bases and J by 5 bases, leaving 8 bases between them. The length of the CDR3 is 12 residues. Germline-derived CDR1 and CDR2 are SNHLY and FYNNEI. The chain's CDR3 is CASRGEDNEQFF. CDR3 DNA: TGTGCCAGCAGGGGAGAAGACAATGAGCAGTTCTTC.

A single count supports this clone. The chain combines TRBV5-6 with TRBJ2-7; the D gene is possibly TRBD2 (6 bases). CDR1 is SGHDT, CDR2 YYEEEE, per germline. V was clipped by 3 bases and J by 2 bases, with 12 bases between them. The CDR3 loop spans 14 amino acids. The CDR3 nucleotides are TGTGCCAGCAGCTCTCGGGGGACCCCCTACGAGCAGTACTTC. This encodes CASSSRGTPYEQYF.

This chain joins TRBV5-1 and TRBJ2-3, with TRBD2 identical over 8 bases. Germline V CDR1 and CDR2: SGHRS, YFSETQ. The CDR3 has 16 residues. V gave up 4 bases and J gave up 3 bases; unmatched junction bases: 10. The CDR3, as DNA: TGCGCCAGCAGCCCACCGGGGAGCGGGAGTACAGATACGCAGTATTTT. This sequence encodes CASSPPGSGSTDTQYF.

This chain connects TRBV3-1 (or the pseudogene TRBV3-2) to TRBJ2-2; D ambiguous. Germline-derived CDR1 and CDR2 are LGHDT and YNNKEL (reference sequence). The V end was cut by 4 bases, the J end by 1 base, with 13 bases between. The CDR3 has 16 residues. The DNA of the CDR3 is TGTGCCAGCAGCCGAAGAGCAGGCCTGAACACCGGGGAGCTGTTTTTT. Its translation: CASSRRAGLNTGELFF.

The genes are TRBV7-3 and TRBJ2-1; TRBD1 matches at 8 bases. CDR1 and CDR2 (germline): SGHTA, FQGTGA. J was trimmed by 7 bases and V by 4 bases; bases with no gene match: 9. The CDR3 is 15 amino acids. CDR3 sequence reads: CASSSRTGFFNEQFF. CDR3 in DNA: TGTGCCAGCAGCTCGAGGACAGGGTTTTTTAATGAGCAGTTCTTC.

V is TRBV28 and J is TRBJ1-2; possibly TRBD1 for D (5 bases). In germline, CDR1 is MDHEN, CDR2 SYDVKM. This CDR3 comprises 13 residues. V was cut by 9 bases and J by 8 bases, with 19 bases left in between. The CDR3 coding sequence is TGTGCCAGTACCACCCAGGGTCTTAAGGGCTACACCTTC. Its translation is CASTTQGLKGYTF.

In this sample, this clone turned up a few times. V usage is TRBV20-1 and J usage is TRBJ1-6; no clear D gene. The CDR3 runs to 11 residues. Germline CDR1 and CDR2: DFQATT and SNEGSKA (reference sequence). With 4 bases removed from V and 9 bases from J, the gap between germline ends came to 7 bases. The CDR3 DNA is TGCAGTGCTAAGGGAGGTTCACCCCTCCACTTT. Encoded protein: CSAKGGSPLHF.

CDR3 bases: TGTGCCAGCGGCGGTAGTGGAGCCCACTCTGGAAACACCATATATTTT. This gives the protein CASGGSGAHSGNTIYF. The V and J genes are TRBV28 and TRBJ1-3; no clear D. V was shortened by 8 bases and J by 0 bases, with 17 bases between the two germline ends. This CDR3 is 16 amino acids long. Germline V gene lookup returns CDR1 MDHEN and CDR2 SYDVKM.

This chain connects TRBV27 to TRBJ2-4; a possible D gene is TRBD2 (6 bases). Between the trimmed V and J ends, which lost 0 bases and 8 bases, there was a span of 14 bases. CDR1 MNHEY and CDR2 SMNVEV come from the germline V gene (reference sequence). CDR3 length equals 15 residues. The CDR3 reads CASSLSEGEWDIQYF. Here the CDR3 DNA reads TGTGCCAGCAGTTTATCGGAGGGAGAGTGGGACATTCAGTACTTC.

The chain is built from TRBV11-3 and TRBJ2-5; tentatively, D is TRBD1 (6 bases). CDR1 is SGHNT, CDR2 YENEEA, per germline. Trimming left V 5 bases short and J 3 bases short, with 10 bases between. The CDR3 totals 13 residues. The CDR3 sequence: CASSRTDEETQYF. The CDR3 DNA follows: TGTGCCAGCAGCCGGACAGACGAAGAGACCCAGTACTTC. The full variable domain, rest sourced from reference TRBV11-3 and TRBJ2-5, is EAGVVQSPRYKIIEKKQPVAFWCNPISGHNTLYWYLQNLGQGPELLIRYENEEAVDDSQLPKDRFSAERLKGVDSTLKIQPAELGDSAVYLCASSRTDEETQYFGPGTRLLVL.

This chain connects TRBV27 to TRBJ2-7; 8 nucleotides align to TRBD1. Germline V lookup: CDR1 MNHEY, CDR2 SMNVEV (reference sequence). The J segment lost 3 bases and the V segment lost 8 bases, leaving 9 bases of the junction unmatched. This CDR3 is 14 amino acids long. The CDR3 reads CASAHNGQGYEQYF. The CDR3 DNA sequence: TGTGCCAGCGCCCACAACGGACAGGGCTACGAGCAGTACTTC.

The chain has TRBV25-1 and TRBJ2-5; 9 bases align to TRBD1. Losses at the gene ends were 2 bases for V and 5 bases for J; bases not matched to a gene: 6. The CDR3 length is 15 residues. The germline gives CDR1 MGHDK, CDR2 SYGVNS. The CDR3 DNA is TGTGCCAGCAGTGAAAGGACAGGGGCGTGGGAGACCCAGTACTTC. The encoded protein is CASSERTGAWETQYF.

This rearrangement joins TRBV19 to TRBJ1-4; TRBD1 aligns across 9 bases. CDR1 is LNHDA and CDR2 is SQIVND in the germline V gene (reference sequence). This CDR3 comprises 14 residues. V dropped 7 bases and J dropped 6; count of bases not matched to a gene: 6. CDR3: CASTPYRGHEKLFF. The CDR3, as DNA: TGTGCCAGTACCCCTTACAGGGGGCATGAAAAACTGTTTTTT.

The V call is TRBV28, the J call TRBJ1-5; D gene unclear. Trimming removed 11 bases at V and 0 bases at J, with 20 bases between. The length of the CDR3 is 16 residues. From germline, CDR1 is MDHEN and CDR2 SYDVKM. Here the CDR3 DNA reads TGTGCCGCCAGCATATCAGGCAAATATAGCAATCAGCCCCAGCATTTT. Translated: CAASISGKYSNQPQHF.

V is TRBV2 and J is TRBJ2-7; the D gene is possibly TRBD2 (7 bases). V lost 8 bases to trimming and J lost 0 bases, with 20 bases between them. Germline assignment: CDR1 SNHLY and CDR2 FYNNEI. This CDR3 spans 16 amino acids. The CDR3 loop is CASATGGLPGSYEQYF. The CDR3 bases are TGTGCCAGCGCGACCGGGGGGCTTCCTGGCTCCTACGAGCAGTACTTC. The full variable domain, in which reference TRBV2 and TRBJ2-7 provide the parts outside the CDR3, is EPEVTQTPSHQVTQMGQEVILRCVPISNHLYFYWYRQILGQKVEFLVSFYNNEISEKSEIFDDQFSVERPDGSNFTLKIRSTKLEDSAMYFCASATGGLPGSYEQYFGPGTRLTVT.

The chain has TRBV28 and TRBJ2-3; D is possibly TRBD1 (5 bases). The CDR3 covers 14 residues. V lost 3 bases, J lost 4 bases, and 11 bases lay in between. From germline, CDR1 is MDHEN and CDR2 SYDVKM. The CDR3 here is CASSFTRAADTQYF. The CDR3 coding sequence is TGTGCCAGCAGTTTTACCAGGGCCGCAGATACGCAGTATTTT.

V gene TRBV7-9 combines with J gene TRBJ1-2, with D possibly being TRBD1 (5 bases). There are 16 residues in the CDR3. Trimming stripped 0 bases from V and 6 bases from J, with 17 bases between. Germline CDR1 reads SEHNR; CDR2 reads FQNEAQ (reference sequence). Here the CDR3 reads CASSLAPGLDRDGYTF. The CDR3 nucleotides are TGTGCCAGCAGCTTAGCGCCAGGGCTCGACCGGGATGGCTACACCTTC.

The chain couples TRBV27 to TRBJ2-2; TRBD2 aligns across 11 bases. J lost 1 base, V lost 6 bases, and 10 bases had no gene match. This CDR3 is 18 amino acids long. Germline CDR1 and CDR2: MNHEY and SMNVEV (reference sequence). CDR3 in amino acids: CASSLTSGSALNTGELFF. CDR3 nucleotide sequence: TGTGCCAGCAGCCTAACTAGCGGGAGCGCTTTGAACACCGGGGAGCTGTTTTTT.

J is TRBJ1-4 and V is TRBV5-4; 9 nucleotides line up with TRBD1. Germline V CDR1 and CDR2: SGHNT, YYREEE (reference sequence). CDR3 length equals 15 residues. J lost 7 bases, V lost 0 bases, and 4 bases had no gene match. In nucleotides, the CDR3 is TGTGCCAGCAGCTTGGCCGGGACAGGGCTTGAAAAACTGTTTTTT. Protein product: CASSLAGTGLEKLFF.

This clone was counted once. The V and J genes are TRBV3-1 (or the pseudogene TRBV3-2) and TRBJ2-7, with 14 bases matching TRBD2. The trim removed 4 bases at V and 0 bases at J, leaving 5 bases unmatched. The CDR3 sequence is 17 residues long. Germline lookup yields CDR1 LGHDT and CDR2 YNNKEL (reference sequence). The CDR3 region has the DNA TGTGCCAGCAGCCGACTAGCGGGAGGGCCGAGCTCCTACGAGCAGTACTTC. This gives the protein CASSRLAGGPSSYEQYF.

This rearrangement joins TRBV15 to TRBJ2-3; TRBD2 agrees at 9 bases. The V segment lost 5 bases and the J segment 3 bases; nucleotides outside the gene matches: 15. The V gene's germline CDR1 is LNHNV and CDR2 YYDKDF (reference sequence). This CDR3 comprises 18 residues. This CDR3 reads CATSGPGTSQRSTDTQYF. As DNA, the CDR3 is TGTGCCACCAGCGGCCCCGGGACTAGCCAGAGGTCAACAGATACGCAGTATTTT.

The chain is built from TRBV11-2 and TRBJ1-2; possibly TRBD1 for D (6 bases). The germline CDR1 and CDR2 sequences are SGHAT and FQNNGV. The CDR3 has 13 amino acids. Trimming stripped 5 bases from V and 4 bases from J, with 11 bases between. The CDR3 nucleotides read TGTGCCAGCAGCGCCACAGGGCTCTATGGCTACACCTTC. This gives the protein CASSATGLYGYTF.

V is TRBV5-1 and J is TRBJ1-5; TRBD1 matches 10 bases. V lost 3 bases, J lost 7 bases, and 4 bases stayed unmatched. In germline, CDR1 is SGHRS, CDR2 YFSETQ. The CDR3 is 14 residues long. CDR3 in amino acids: CASSSGQGGQPQHF. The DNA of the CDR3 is TGCGCCAGCAGCTCCGGACAGGGGGGCCAGCCCCAGCATTTT. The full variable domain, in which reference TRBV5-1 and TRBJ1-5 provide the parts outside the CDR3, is KAGVTQTPRYLIKTRGQQVTLSCSPISGHRSVSWYQQTPGQGLQFLFEYFSETQRNKGNFPGRFSGRQFSNSRSEMNVSTLELGDSALYLCASSSGQGGQPQHFGDGTRLSIL.